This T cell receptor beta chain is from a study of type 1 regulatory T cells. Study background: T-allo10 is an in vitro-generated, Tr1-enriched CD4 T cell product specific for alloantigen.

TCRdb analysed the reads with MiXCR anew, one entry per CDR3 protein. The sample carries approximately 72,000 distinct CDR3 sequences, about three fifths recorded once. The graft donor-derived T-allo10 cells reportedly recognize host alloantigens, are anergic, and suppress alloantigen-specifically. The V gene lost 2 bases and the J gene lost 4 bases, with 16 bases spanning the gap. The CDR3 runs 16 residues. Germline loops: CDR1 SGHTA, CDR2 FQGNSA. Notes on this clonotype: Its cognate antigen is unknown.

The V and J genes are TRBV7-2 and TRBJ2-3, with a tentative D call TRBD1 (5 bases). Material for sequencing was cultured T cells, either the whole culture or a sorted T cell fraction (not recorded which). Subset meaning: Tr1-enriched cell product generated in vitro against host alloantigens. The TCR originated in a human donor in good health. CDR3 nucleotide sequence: TGTGCCAGCAGCTTAAATCAGGGTTTGAGTGCAGATACGCAGTATTTT. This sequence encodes CASSLNQGLSADTQYF.